This TCR beta chain comes out of a study of long-term antiretroviral therapy in people with HIV (dated by TCRdb to 2021 to 2024). With respect to the entire study: The earliest samples were collected approximately a decade before the 2015 WHO recommendation for immediate ART, a period when ART was typically delayed until CD4 counts fell. This retrospective serial study examined whether starting ART and sustained HIV suppression were associated with changes in the composition and diversity of the TRB repertoire in peripheral blood. The cohort contributed roughly 200 cryopreserved PBMC samples from 30 adults with confirmed HIV infection, collected serially over a mean of approximately 6 years (range 1-12). Of the roughly 31 participants with HIV, ten to eleven were female. Test extractions of a monoclonal T-cell line alongside some 36 polyclonal samples showed no cross-contamination during QIAcube processing. Broader findings and caveats from the paper: Inferences about post-ART repertoire changes are limited because no data were available on ART adherence, viral resistance or therapy changes. Expanded TRB clones identified before ART initiation dominated the repertoire across all time points, though the dominance fluctuated and decreased in many PLHIV after ART. Compared with controls, HIV repertoires had narrower CDR3 length ranges, and the network structure pointed to an antigen-experienced repertoire that shifted only slightly toward naive after ART. Limited PBMC availability meant only the TCR beta chain was sequenced, without alpha chain pairing. The samples span the years 2004 to 2017, and the ART regimens used may be less effective than current regimens. Unsorted PBMC were profiled instead of sorted CD4+ and CD8+ T cells because pre-ART samples had limited cell numbers. ART initiation was associated with a significant increase in TRB diversity, but diversity stayed significantly below transplant donor controls even after long-term ART.

Participants were included only if at least one PBMC sample before ART initiation and at least two post-ART samples were available. Every participant with HIV received treatment in the United States of America. Cryopreserved samples of about 0.95-10 million PBMC were thawed and washed before DNA extraction. At the time of the earliest PBMC sample for each participant with HIV, ages ranged from roughly 23 to 60 years. Per participant, PBMC samples came from 1-4 timepoints prior to ART initiation and 2-8 timepoints following ART initiation, for a median of 7 samples. Serial HIV viral load, CD4+ T-cell count, ART history and demographic data were obtained for every participant. Genomic DNA was extracted from unsorted PBMC with a Qiagen kit on a QIAcube, with processing performed in batches of 12 samples. Concerning this clone itself: Its recognized antigen is unknown. There are no base qualities to consult, and no much larger clone falls within one base.

The immunoSEQ hsTCRB v3.0 assay was used at survey level resolution to sequence the TRB variable region. A depth of roughly 40,000-55,000 T-cell genomes per sample was targeted for TRB sequencing. An Illumina MiSeq with a v3 150-cycle kit was used to sequence the pooled TRB libraries. Under the source paper's analysis protocol: Repertoire analysis ran in R within a reproducible Nextflow workflow covering QC, data transformation and analysis. LymphoSeq2, an R package for exploring AIRR-Seq data, was used to implement custom analyses. A few samples yielding fewer than 5000 total TRB sequences were excluded, leaving 150 to 200 analyzed HIV repertoires. Among the roughly 200 retained HIV repertoires, 55 to 60 were collected before ART initiation and approximately 130 were collected after ART initiation. Repertoires were downsampled to 5000 TRB nucleotide sequences, with summary statistics averaged over 100 downsampling iterations. TRB sequences were retained for analysis only if CDR3 regions of at least seven amino acids were present. A Shannon entropy-derived clonality score and the Gini coefficient were used to measure diversity. In repertoire networks, the top 5000 CDR3 amino acid sequences were linked whenever an edit distance of one separated two sequences. For TRB CDR3 amino acid sequences, antigen specificity groups and MHC restriction were predicted with GLIPH2. CDR3 amino acid sequences were matched against VDJdb and McPAS-TCR to flag known CMV, EBV, HIV or tissue antigen associations. Pre-ART, post-ART and control groups were compared with Wilcoxon signed-rank tests and Holm-Bonferroni correction. Not all clones reach the TCRdb copy of this immuneACCESS table, which keeps in-frame sequences only. Checked studies attribute under half of the gap to unresolved V genes and leave the rest unexplained. Clone size and V and J calls were adopted from that table, with D and trimming inferred from the DNA. Counted in this sample were 9,000 or so clones; 75% to 80% of them appeared once. The ten most abundant clones make up around a quarter of the sample.

The germline V gene (reference sequence) yields MNHEY for CDR1 and SMNVEV for CDR2. From its cysteine to its phenylalanine, the CDR3 spans 14 amino acids. The DNA shown is the 42-base CDR3, in frame from base 1. Deletion took 6 bases off V and 0 bases off J, with a span of 8 bases between the germline ends. The clonotype originates from a man aged 40-55 years with HIV. The sequence is built from TRBV27 and TRBJ1-4; no D gene call is confident. This sample comprised unsorted PBMCs, obtained 0.6 years before starting antiretroviral therapy. CDR3 loop: CASSFHTTNEKLFF. DNA sequence: TGTGCCAGCAGCTTCCATACAACTAATGAAAAACTGTTTTTT.